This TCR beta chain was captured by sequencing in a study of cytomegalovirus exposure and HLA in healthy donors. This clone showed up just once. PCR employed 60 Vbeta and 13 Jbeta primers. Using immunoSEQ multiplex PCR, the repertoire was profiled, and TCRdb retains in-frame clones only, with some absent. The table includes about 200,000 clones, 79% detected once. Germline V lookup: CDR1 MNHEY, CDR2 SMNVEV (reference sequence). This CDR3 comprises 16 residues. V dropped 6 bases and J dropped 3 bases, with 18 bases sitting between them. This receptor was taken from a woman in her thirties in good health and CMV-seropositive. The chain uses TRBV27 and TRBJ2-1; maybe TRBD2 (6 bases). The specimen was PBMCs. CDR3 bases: TGTGCCAGCAGACGTACCGAGAGCGGGTACTACAATGAGCAGTTCTTC. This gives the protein CASRRTESGYYNEQFF.